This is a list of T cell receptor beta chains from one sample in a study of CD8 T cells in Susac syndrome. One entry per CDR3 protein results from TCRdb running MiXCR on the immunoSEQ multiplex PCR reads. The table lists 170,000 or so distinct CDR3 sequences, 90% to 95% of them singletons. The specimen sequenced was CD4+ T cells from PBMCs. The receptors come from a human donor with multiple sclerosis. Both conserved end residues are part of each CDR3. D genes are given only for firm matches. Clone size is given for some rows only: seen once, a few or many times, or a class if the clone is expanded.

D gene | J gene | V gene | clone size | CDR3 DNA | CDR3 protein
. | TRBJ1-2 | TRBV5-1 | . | TGCGCCAGCAGCTTGGTCTATGACCGTATGACTGGCTACACCTTC | CASSLVYDRMTGYTF
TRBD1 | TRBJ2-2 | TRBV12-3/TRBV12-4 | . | TGTGCCAGCAGTTTGTTTGGGACAGGGAACACCGGGGAGCTGTTTTTT | CASSLFGTGNTGELFF
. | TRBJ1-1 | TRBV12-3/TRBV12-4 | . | TGTGCCAGCAGTTTATCCGGGGCCACTGAAGCTTTCTTT | CASSLSGATEAFF
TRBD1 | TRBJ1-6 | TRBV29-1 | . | TGCAGCGTCCGGGACAGGGGGGGAAATAATTCACCCCTCCACTTT | CSVRDRGGNNSPLHF
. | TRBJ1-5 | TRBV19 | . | TGTGCCAGTAGTATAGATTGGAGTCAGCCCCAGCATTTT | CASSIDWSQPQHF
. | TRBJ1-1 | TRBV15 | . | TGTGCCACCAGCGTCCAGAGGAACACTGAAGCTTTCTTT | CATSVQRNTEAFF
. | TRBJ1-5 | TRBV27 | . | TGTGCCAGCCGATTACGGGGGAATCAGCCCCAGCATTTT | CASRLRGNQPQHF
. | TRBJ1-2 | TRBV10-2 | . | TGCGCCAGCAGTGAGGTCAGGGAAAACTATGGCTACACCTTC | CASSEVRENYGYTF
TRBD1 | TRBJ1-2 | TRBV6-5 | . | TGTGCCAGCACTCGGACAGGGATTGGCTACACCTTC | CASTRTGIGYTF
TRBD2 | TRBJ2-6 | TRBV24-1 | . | TGTGCCAGGGCGCTAGCGGATCCCTCTGGGGCCAACGTCCTGACTTTC | CARALADPSGANVLTF
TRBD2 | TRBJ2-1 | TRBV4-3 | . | TGCGCCAGCAGCCAAGAGGTTGGACTAGCGGATTCCTACAATGAGCAGTTCTTC | CASSQEVGLADSYNEQFF
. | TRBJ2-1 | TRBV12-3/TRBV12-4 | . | TGTGCCAGCAGTATTTCCGTTAGCTCCTACAATGAGCAGTTCTTC | CASSISVSSYNEQFF
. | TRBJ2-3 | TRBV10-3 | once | TGTGCCATCAGTGACGGGGGTTTGGATACGCAGTATTTT | CAISDGGLDTQYF
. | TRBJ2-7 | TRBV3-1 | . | TGTGCCAGCAGCCCGCAACACGGCTACGAGCAGTACTTC | CASSPQHGYEQYF
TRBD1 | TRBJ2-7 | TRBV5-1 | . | TGCGCCAGCAGCTTTGGTGTGCGGACAGGGGTTCCGGACGAGCAGTACTTC | CASSFGVRTGVPDEQYF
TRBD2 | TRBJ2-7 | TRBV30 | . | TGTGCCTGGAGTGGACCTAGCGGGGGATCCTACGAGCAGTACTTC | CAWSGPSGGSYEQYF
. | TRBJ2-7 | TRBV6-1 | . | TGTGCCAGCAGATCCTCTCCCACTGATACCTACGAGCAGTACTTC | CASRSSPTDTYEQYF
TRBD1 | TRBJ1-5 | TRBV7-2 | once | TGTGCCAGCAGTTTACAGGGGGATTATAGCAATCAGCCCCAGCATTTT | CASSLQGDYSNQPQHF
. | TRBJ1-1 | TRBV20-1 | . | TGCAGTGCCCCCCGAGGGATAGGGGGAGGAACTGAAGCTTTCTTT | CSAPRGIGGGTEAFF
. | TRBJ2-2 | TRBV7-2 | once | TGTGCCAGCAGCTTAGGGGAGAACACCGGGGAGCTGTTTTTT | CASSLGENTGELFF